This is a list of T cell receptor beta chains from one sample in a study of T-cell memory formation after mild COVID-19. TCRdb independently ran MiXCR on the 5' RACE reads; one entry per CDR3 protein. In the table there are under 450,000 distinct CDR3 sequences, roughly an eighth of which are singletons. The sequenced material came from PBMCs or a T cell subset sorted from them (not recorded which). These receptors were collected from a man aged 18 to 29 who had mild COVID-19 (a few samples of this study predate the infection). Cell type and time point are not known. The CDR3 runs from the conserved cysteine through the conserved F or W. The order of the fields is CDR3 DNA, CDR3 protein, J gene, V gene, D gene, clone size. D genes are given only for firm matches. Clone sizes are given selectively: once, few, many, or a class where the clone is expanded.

TGCGCCAGCAGCCTACAGACTAGCGGGAGCACAGATACGCAGTATTTT	CASSLQTSGSTDTQYF	TRBJ2-3	TRBV5-1	TRBD2	many
TGTGCCAGCAGCCCCCCCGGCGTGGACAATGGCTACACCTTC	CASSPPGVDNGYTF	TRBJ1-2	TRBV7-2	-	many
TGTGCCAGCAGTAGTAGCGGCGGGACAGGGAAAAAACTGTTTTTT	CASSSSGGTGKKLFF	TRBJ1-4	TRBV6-5	TRBD1	few
TGTGCCAGCAGTGAAATTCGGGATGGGGGCTACACCTTC	CASSEIRDGGYTF	TRBJ1-2	TRBV2	-	few
TGTGCCAGCCGGCCAGTCGGGGGGGGAGGCACTGAAGCTTTCTTT	CASRPVGGGGTEAFF	TRBJ1-1	TRBV7-3	-	-
TGTGCCAGCAGCTTAACTTTTGGACTACTAGCCAAAAACATTCAGTACTTC	CASSLTFGLLAKNIQYF	TRBJ2-4	TRBV7-2	-	-
TGTGCCAGCAGCTTGGGAACAGGTCATAATTCACCCCTCCACTTT	CASSLGTGHNSPLHF	TRBJ1-6	TRBV5-4	-	-
TGTGCCACCAGTGATTCGAGGGACAGGGGGAGCACCGGGGAGCTGTTTTTT	CATSDSRDRGSTGELFF	TRBJ2-2	TRBV24-1	TRBD1	-
TGTGCCAGCAGCTTATGGCTTAGCGGGTCCGATACGCAGTATTTT	CASSLWLSGSDTQYF	TRBJ2-3	TRBV7-6	TRBD2	-
TGTGCCAGCAGTTTAGTCCCGGGACAGCATGAAGCTTTCTTT	CASSLVPGQHEAFF	TRBJ1-1	TRBV12-3/TRBV12-4	TRBD1	few
TGTGCCAGCAGTTTTGGGACATTTGAAGCTTTCTTT	CASSFGTFEAFF	TRBJ1-1	TRBV12-3/TRBV12-4	-	few
TGCGCCAGCAGCCAAGCCCTAGCGGGGTACACCGGGGAGCTGTTTTTT	CASSQALAGYTGELFF	TRBJ2-2	TRBV4-3	TRBD2	-
TGCGCCAGCAGCTTGGCGGGGAACAGCAATCAGCCCCAGCATTTT	CASSLAGNSNQPQHF	TRBJ1-5	TRBV5-1	-	-
TGTGCCAGCAGTACAGGGTTGGCTGGGGAGCTGTTTTTT	CASSTGLAGELFF	TRBJ2-2	TRBV11-2	-	few
TGCAGTGCTGGGACAGGGGTGGATACTAATGAAAAACTGTTTTTT	CSAGTGVDTNEKLFF	TRBJ1-4	TRBV20-1	TRBD1	-
TGTGCCAGCAGCCCCGACAGGGGGCAGGGGGCCAACGTCCTGACTTTC	CASSPDRGQGANVLTF	TRBJ2-6	TRBV4-2	TRBD1	many
TGCGCCAGCAGCTTGATGGGACACGCCACGTCACCCCTCCACTTT	CASSLMGHATSPLHF	TRBJ1-6	TRBV5-1	-	-
TGCAGTGCTAGAGAAACGGGGAGAGGGGGCACTGAAGCTTTCTTT	CSARETGRGGTEAFF	TRBJ1-1	TRBV20-1	-	-
TGTGCCAGCAGGCCCCAGCCCTACGAGCAGTACTTC	CASRPQPYEQYF	TRBJ2-7	TRBV2	-	few
TGCGCCAGCAGCTTTATGGGGGCGGGCGAGCAGTACTTC	CASSFMGAGEQYF	TRBJ2-7	TRBV5-1	-	-
TGTGCCAGCAGCTTAGCGGGGGCGGGAGAGCAGTACTTC	CASSLAGAGEQYF	TRBJ2-7	TRBV7-2	-	-
TGTGCCAGCTCAAGCACGGGGGTTCTATCAAATGAGCAGTTCTTC	CASSSTGVLSNEQFF	TRBJ2-1	TRBV18	-	few
TGTGCCAGCAGAGGTGGACAGGGAGGGACTGAAGCTTTCTTT	CASRGGQGGTEAFF	TRBJ1-1	TRBV9	TRBD1	few
TGTGCCAGCAGCGTGACTCCACAGGGCGCGGACTCCTACGAGCAGTACTTC	CASSVTPQGADSYEQYF	TRBJ2-7	TRBV7-3	-	few
TGTGCCAGCAGTTTAGCGCTCGCAGGGGGGGGCTATGGCTACACCTTC	CASSLALAGGGYGYTF	TRBJ1-2	TRBV12-3/TRBV12-4	TRBD1	few
TGCGCCAGCAGCTTGCGTGGGACAGGGGGCACCCAAGAAGCTTTCTTT	CASSLRGTGGTQEAFF	TRBJ1-1	TRBV5-1	TRBD1	-
TGCGCCAGCGGGCCGTATGGGGTGGATACGCAGTATTTT	CASGPYGVDTQYF	TRBJ2-3	TRBV5-1	-	few
TGTGCCAGCAGTTATCTGGGACAGGAAGGCACCTTC	CASSYLGQEGTF	TRBJ1-2	TRBV6-5	TRBD1	-
TGCAGCGTTGAAGATGGTAGGGGGGAGAACAATGAGCAGTTCTTC	CSVEDGRGENNEQFF	TRBJ2-1	TRBV29-1	-	-
TGCGCCAGCAGCTCCAAGTCATTCGCGCGGCTAAATGAGCAGTTCTTC	CASSSKSFARLNEQFF	TRBJ2-1	TRBV4-3	-	few
TGTGCCAGCACCCCACGGGAGGGAATAACTACTATGAGAGGCTTCCGCTACACCTTC	CASTPREGITTMRGFRYTF	TRBJ1-2	TRBV6-2/TRBV6-3	-	-
TGTGCCAGCAACGGGATCGCCAAAAACATTCAGTACTTC	CASNGIAKNIQYF	TRBJ2-4	TRBV28	-	-
TGCAGTGCTGAAAGCGGGAGGCTCCTTAGTGAGCAGTTCTTC	CSAESGRLLSEQFF	TRBJ2-1	TRBV20-1	TRBD2	few
TGTGCCAGCAGTTTCGGACGAGGCTACACCTTC	CASSFGRGYTF	TRBJ1-2	TRBV25-1	-	-
TGTGCCAGCAGCTTGGATGTGGGAAACACAGATACGCAGTATTTT	CASSLDVGNTDTQYF	TRBJ2-3	TRBV5-4	-	few
TGTGCCAGCAGCCCTAGGACAGGGATCCTGGGGGGCTACACCTTC	CASSPRTGILGGYTF	TRBJ1-2	TRBV7-2	TRBD1	-
TGCAGCACCCGGACAGGGGGGAACTATGGCTACACCTTC	CSTRTGGNYGYTF	TRBJ1-2	TRBV29-1	TRBD1	-
TGTGCCAGCAGCTTAGACAGCACCTATGGCTACACCTTC	CASSLDSTYGYTF	TRBJ1-2	TRBV7-2	-	-
TGCAGCGTTGAAGATGACAGGTCCGAGCAGTACTTC	CSVEDDRSEQYF	TRBJ2-7	TRBV29-1	-	few
TGTGCCAGCATTTCCGGGACAGGGGGCACCGGGGAGCTGTTTTTT	CASISGTGGTGELFF	TRBJ2-2	TRBV12-3/TRBV12-4	TRBD1	many
TGTGCCAGCAGGGATCCGGGACACCAGGAAAAACTGTTTTTT	CASRDPGHQEKLFF	TRBJ1-4	TRBV12-3/TRBV12-4	-	-
TGCGCCAGCAGCTACCTAGCGGGGGGGGCAGATACGCAGTATTTT	CASSYLAGGADTQYF	TRBJ2-3	TRBV5-1	TRBD2	few
TGCAGTGCTAGAGATATAAGGCAGGGCGGGTACAATGAGCAGTTCTTC	CSARDIRQGGYNEQFF	TRBJ2-1	TRBV20-1	-	-
TGTGCCAGCAGCGCGGGGGGGGACTATGGCTACACCTTC	CASSAGGDYGYTF	TRBJ1-2	TRBV7-9	-	few
TGTGCGAGTGCGGTTACTAGCGTAGGGGAGACCCAGTACTTC	CASAVTSVGETQYF	TRBJ2-5	TRBV7-2	TRBD2	few
TGTGCCAGCAGGGGGAAGCGGGGGAGCTGGGAGACCCAGTACTTC	CASRGKRGSWETQYF	TRBJ2-5	TRBV12-3/TRBV12-4	TRBD2	few
TGTGCCAGCAGTCTCTACCCCAGGGGGCCTAACAATGAGCAGTTCTTC	CASSLYPRGPNNEQFF	TRBJ2-1	TRBV27	TRBD1	-
TGTGCCAGCGGTAGAACAGGGTCCGCCGGGGAGCTGTTTTTT	CASGRTGSAGELFF	TRBJ2-2	TRBV7-3	-	-
TGTGCCACCAGCAGTTTTTGGGAATTACCAGATACGCAGTATTTT	CATSSFWELPDTQYF	TRBJ2-3	TRBV15	-	few
TGCAGCGTTGAAGGGGGACTAGCGGGGACCTCAGATACGCAGTATTTT	CSVEGGLAGTSDTQYF	TRBJ2-3	TRBV29-1	TRBD2	few
TGTGCCAGCAGCAGACAGGGGGCGACTGAAAAACTGTTTTTT	CASSRQGATEKLFF	TRBJ1-4	TRBV5-4	TRBD1	many